This T cell receptor beta chain was sequenced in a study of T cell repertoires in cytomegalovirus infection. CDR1 and CDR2 from the germline V gene are SGHVT and SQSDAQ. This CDR3 is 14 amino acids long. V shed 5 bases and J shed 12 bases, with 19 bases lying between them. TCRdb analysed the reads with MiXCR anew, one entry per CDR3 protein. The data show around 740,000 distinct CDR3 sequences, 35% seen once. This clonotype showed up just a few times. The sample consisted of PBMCs. This TCR came from a human donor in good health (CMV status not recorded). Some clones in this sample may be carry-over from other donors' samples. The chain links TRBV7-4 to TRBJ1-4, with a tentative D call TRBD1 (5 bases). The CDR3: CASSDGAMLGELFF. DNA of the CDR3: TGTGCCAGCAGCGACGGGGCGATGTTGGGAGAACTGTTTTTT.